The clone carrying this T cell receptor (beta chain) counts as medium-sized. Its antigen is unknown. The record originates from a study of spatial heterogeneity in lung cancer. Study at large: Sequencing consistently turned up more beta-chain sequences than alpha-chain sequences. A module score for T cells, taken from matched bulk RNA-seq, correlated strongly with TCR transcript counts in tumor regions.

MiXCR was run by TCRdb on the 5' RACE reads, yielding one entry per CDR3 protein. The sample holds about 8,400 distinct CDR3 sequences, around 8.5% seen once. Points from the study as a whole: Tumor mutation counts were tracked by expanded intratumoral alpha and beta TCR counts.

The CDR3 has 15 residues. V dropped 6 bases and J dropped 5; count of bases not matched to a gene: 9. Per germline, CDR1 SGHDN and CDR2 FVKESK. Time point meaning: sample taken at primary tumor resection. Samples were obtained from some 70 donors, all untreated early-stage non-small cell lung cancer patients. Frozen PBMC, nontumor lung or tumor provided whole RNA, which was sequenced unsorted. This chain joins TRBV14 and TRBJ2-1, with 8 bases aligning to TRBD1. The sample was lung tumor tissue, taken at surgery. This clonotype originated in a male donor with early-stage non-small cell lung cancer. The DNA for the CDR3 is TGTGCCAGCAGTCTACAGGGGGTACAGAACAATGAGCAGTTCTTC. As protein: CASSLQGVQNNEQFF.